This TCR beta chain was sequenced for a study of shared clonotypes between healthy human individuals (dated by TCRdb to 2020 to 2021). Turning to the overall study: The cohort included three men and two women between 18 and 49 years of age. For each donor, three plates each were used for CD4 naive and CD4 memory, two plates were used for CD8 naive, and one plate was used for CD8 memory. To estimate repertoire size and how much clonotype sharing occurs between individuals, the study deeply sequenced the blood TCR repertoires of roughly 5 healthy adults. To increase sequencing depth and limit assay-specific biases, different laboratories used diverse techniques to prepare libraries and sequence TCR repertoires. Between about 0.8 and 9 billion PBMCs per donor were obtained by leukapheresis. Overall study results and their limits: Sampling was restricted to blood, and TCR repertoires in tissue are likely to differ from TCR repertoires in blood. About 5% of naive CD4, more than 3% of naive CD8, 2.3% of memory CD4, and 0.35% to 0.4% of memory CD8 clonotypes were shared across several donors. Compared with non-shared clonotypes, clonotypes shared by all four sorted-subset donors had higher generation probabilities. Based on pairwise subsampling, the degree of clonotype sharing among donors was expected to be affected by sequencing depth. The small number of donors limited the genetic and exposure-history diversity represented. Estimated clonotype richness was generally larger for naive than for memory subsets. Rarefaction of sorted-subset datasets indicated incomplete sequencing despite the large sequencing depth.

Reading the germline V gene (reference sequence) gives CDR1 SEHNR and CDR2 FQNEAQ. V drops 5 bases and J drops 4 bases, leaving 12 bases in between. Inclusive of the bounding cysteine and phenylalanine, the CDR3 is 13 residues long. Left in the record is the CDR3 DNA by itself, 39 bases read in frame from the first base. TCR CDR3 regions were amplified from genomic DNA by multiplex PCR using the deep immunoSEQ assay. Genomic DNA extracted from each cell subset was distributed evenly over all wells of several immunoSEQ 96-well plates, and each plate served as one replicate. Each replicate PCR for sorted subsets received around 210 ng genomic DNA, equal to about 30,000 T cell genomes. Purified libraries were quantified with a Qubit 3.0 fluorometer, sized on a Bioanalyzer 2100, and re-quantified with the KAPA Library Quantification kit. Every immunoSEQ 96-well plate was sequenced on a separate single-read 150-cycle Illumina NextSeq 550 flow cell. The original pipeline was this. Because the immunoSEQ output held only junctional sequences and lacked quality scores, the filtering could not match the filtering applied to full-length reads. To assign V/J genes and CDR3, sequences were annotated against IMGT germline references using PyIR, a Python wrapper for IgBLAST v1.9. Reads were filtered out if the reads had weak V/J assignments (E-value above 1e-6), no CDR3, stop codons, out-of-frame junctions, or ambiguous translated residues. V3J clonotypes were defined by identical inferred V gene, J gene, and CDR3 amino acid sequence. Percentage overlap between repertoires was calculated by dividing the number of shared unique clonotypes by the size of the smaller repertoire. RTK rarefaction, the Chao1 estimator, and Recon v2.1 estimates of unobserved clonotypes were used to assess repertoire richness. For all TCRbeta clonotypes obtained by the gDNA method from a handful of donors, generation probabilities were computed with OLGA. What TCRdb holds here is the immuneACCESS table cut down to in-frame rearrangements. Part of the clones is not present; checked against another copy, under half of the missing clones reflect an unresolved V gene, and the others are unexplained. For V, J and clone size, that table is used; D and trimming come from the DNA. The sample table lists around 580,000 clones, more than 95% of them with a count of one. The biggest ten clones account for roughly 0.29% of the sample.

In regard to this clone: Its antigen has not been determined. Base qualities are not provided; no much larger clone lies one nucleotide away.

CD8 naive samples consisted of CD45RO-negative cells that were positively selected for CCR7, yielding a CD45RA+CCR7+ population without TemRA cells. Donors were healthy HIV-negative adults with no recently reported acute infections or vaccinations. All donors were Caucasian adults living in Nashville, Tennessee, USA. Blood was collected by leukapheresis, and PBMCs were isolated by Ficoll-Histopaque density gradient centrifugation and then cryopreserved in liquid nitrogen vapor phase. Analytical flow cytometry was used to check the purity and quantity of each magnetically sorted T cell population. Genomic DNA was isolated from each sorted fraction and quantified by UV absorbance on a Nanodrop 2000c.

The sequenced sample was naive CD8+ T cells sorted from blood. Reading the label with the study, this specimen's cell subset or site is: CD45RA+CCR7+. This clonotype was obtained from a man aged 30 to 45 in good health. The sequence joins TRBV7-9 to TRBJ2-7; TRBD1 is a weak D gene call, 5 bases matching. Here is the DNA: TGTGCCAGCAGCCCGGCAGGGTTTTACGAGCAGTACTTC. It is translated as CASSPAGFYEQYF.